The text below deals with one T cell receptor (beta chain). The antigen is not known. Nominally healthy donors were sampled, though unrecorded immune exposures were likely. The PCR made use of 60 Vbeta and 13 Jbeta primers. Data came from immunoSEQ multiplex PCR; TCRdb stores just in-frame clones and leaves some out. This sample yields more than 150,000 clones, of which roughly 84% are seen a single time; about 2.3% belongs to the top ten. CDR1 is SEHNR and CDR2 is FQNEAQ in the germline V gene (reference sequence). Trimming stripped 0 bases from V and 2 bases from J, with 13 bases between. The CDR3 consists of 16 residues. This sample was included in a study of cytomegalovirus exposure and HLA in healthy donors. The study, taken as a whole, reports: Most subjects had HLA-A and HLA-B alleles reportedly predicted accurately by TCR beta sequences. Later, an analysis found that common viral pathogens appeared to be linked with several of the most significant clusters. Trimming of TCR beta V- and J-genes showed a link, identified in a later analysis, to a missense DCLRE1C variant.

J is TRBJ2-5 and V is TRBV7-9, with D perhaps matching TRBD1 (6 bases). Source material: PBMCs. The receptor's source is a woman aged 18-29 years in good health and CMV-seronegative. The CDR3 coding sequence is TGTGCCAGCAGCTTAGCTTTGACAGGATCACAAGAGACCCAGTACTTC. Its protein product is CASSLALTGSQETQYF.